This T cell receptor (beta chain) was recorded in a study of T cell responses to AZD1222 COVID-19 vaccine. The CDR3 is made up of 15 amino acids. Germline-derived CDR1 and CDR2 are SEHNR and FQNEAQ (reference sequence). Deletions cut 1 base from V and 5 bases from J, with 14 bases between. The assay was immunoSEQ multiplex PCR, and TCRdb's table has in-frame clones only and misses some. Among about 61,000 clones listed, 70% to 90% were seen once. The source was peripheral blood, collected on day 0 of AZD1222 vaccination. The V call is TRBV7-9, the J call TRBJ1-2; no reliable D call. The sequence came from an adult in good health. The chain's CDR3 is CASSLESGEAYGYTF. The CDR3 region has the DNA TGTGCCAGCAGCTTAGAGTCTGGGGAAGCATATGGCTACACCTTC.